The 23 T cell receptor beta chains reported below all come from one sample, sequenced in a study of T cell repertoires in cytomegalovirus infection. TCRdb used MiXCR to reprocess the reads, holding one entry per CDR3 protein. Of about 400,000 distinct CDR3 sequences listed, around a sixth are singletons. Sequenced sample: PBMCs. The receptors here all came from a human donor in good health (CMV status not recorded). Some clones in this sample may be carry-over from other donors' samples.

This clonotype was observed a handful of times. The V gene is TRBV12-3 or TRBV12-4, the J gene TRBJ1-1, with D uncertain. Deletions cut 0 bases from V and 4 bases from J, with 9 bases between. The CDR3 is made up of 14 amino acids. CDR3 sequence reads: CASSLAPVGTEAFF. The DNA of the CDR3 is TGTGCCAGCAGTTTAGCCCCGGTGGGCACTGAAGCTTTCTTT.

This chain joins TRBV4-1 and TRBJ1-5; a weak D match, TRBD1 (5 bases). Trimming shortened V by 3 bases and J by 7 bases, and 10 bases separated the two germline ends. The CDR3 extends over 13 amino acids. Germline V lookup: CDR1 MGHRA, CDR2 YSYEKL. CDR3 amino acids: CASSQGTGQPQHF. CDR3 nucleotide sequence: TGCGCCAGCAGCCAGGGGACCGGCCAGCCCCAGCATTTT.

This clonotype was seen at least ten times. The chain links TRBV11-2 to TRBJ2-1, with 12 bases lining up with TRBD2. The CDR3 is 15 amino acids. Losses at the gene ends were 5 bases for V and 8 bases for J; bases not matched to a gene: 7. From germline, CDR1 is SGHAT and CDR2 FQNNGV. DNA of the CDR3: TGTGCCAGCAGCCCCTGGACTAGCGGGAACTATGAGCAGTTCTTC. The encoded protein is CASSPWTSGNYEQFF.

This clonotype was detected a few times. The CDR3 DNA follows: TGTGCCAGCAAGTCCAGCTCCAATCAGCCCCAGCATTTT. It yields the protein CASKSSSNQPQHF. This rearrangement joins TRBV2 to TRBJ1-5, with D unclear. Per the germline V gene, CDR1 is SNHLY and CDR2 is FYNNEI. There are 13 residues in the CDR3. Trimming removed 7 bases at V and 3 bases at J, with 10 bases between. Drawing the rest from reference TRBV2 and TRBJ1-5, the complete variable domain is EPEVTQTPSHQVTQMGQEVILRCVPISNHLYFYWYRQILGQKVEFLVSFYNNEISEKSEIFDDQFSVERPDGSNFTLKIRSTKLEDSAMYFCASKSSSNQPQHFGDGTRLSIL.

The chain uses TRBV20-1 and TRBJ2-3; TRBD2 matches at 7 bases. The CDR3 length is 14 residues. The germline V gene encodes CDR1 DFQATT and CDR2 SNEGSKA (reference sequence). J lost 4 bases, V lost 3 bases, and 7 bases had no gene match. The DNA of the CDR3 is TGCAGTGCTAGTTCGCGGGAGCGGGCAGATACGCAGTATTTT. Amino acid sequence: CSASSRERADTQYF.

The rearrangement joins TRBV12-3 or TRBV12-4 to TRBJ2-1; 10 positions match TRBD2. Losses at the gene ends were 2 bases for V and 4 bases for J; bases not matched to a gene: 5. The CDR3 covers 16 residues. CDR3 coding DNA: TGTGCCAGCAGTTTAAGACTAGCGGGCCGGTACAATGAGCAGTTCTTC. This gives the protein CASSLRLAGRYNEQFF.

The chain recombines TRBV12-3 or TRBV12-4 with TRBJ2-1, with a weak D call TRBD2 (5 bases). Trimming removed 3 bases from V and 4 bases from J, with 13 bases in between. The CDR3 has 15 residues. In nucleotides, the CDR3 is TGTGCCAGCAGTTTTGGTAGCGTCGTTTACAATGAGCAGTTCTTC. Translation: CASSFGSVVYNEQFF.

The V and J genes are TRBV20-1 and TRBJ2-5; 8 positions match TRBD1. The CDR3 loop spans 13 amino acids. V lost 5 bases and J lost 5; bases outside the gene matches: 7. CDR1 is DFQATT and CDR2 is SNEGSKA in the germline V gene (reference sequence). This chain's CDR3 is CSADRGSDETQYF. The CDR3 bases are TGCAGTGCTGACAGGGGTTCGGATGAGACCCAGTACTTC.

The chain carries TRBV19 and TRBJ2-7; 7 bases are shared with TRBD1. This CDR3 contains 14 residues. The junction had 3 bases not matched to a gene; V was cut back by 4 bases and J by 0 bases. Per the germline V gene, CDR1 is LNHDA and CDR2 is SQIVND (reference sequence). This chain's CDR3 is CASSTGQISYEQYF. The CDR3 DNA reads TGTGCCAGTAGTACGGGACAGATCTCCTACGAGCAGTACTTC.

In its sample, this clonotype was seen a few times. The V and J genes are TRBV20-1 and TRBJ1-6; D remains ambiguous. Trimming pared 6 bases from V and 8 bases from J, leaving 23 bases between. The CDR3 spans 16 residues. Germline CDR1 and CDR2: DFQATT and SNEGSKA (reference sequence). DNA for the CDR3: TGCAGTGCCCCGGGCCCTCTTATGGCTTTGGATTCACCCCTCCACTTT. This translates into CSAPGPLMALDSPLHF.

This clonotype occurred many times. The chain has TRBV12-3 or TRBV12-4 and TRBJ1-3, with no clear D. The CDR3 is made up of 15 amino acids. V lost 8 bases and J 0 bases, leaving 14 bases between the germline ends. This CDR3 reads CASARPTPSGNTIYF. CDR3 nucleotides: TGTGCCAGCGCCCGACCCACTCCCTCTGGAAACACCATATATTTT.

This chain uses TRBV20-1 with TRBJ1-5; TRBD1 might be the D (6 bases). Germline V gene data show CDR1 as DFQATT and CDR2 as SNEGSKA (reference sequence). Trimming left V 0 bases short and J 5 bases short, with 17 bases between. CDR3 length: 16 amino acids. In DNA form, the CDR3 reads TGCAGTGCTAGAGATACAGGTGTAGGGGGATATCAGCCCCAGCATTTT. It specifies CSARDTGVGGYQPQHF.

The rearrangement links TRBV7-9 to TRBJ1-2, with a tentative D call TRBD1 (5 bases). This CDR3 is 17 amino acids long. Trimming shortened V by 5 bases and J by 3 bases, and 22 bases separated the two germline ends. Germline assignment: CDR1 SEHNR and CDR2 FQNEAQ (reference sequence). CDR3 protein: CASSPRARGVLDYGYTF. CDR3 in DNA: TGTGCCAGCAGCCCCCGCGCAAGGGGAGTTTTAGACTATGGCTACACCTTC.

V gene TRBV6-2 or TRBV6-3 combines with J gene TRBJ1-1, with no clear D. V was shortened by 2 bases and J by 8 bases, with 6 bases between the two germline ends. This CDR3 has 11 residues. The germline V gene has CDR1 MNHEY and CDR2 SVGEGT. CDR3 amino acids: CASSYPGEAFF. CDR3 DNA sequence: TGTGCCAGCAGTTACCCTGGAGAAGCTTTCTTT.

This chain links TRBV7-2 with TRBJ2-5; 12 positions match TRBD2. The CDR3 has 16 amino acids. Germline-derived CDR1 and CDR2 are SGHTA and FQGNSA. The V gene end was trimmed by 5 bases and the J gene end by 0 bases; junction bases not matched to a gene: 4. The CDR3 here is CASSRTSGKYQETQYF. The CDR3 nucleotides read TGTGCCAGCAGCAGGACTAGCGGGAAGTACCAAGAGACCCAGTACTTC.

This clonotype was counted only a few times. DNA of the CDR3: TGTGCCAGCCGGCGGGGGGCCCACGAGCAGTACTTC. Its protein product is CASRRGAHEQYF. The chain joins TRBV6-2 or TRBV6-3 to TRBJ2-7; the match to TRBD2 covers 8 bases. The CDR3 is 12 residues long. Germline lookup yields CDR1 MNHEY and CDR2 SVGEGT. The junction had 5 bases not matched to a gene; V was cut back by 8 bases and J by 5 bases.

This sequence joins TRBV5-5 and TRBJ1-2, with D possibly matching TRBD1 (5 bases). Trimming cost V 3 bases and J 4 bases, with 10 bases left between them. The germline gives CDR1 SGHKS, CDR2 YYEKEE (reference sequence). The CDR3 totals 13 residues. The CDR3 spells CASSSGGGYGYTF. Written as DNA, the CDR3 is TGTGCCAGCAGCTCCGGGGGGGGCTATGGCTACACCTTC.

The chain recombines TRBV20-1 with TRBJ2-1, with 8 bases lining up with TRBD2. Germline V gene sequence: CDR1 DFQATT, CDR2 SNEGSKA (reference sequence). This CDR3 has 14 amino acids. J was trimmed by 4 bases and V by 1 base; bases with no gene match: 3. CDR3 amino acids: CSARAGTRYNEQFF. The CDR3 DNA is TGCAGTGCTAGAGCCGGGACTAGATACAATGAGCAGTTCTTC.

This clonotype was recorded only once. V and J are TRBV4-1 and TRBJ1-1, with 10 bases matching TRBD1. Germline CDR1 reads MGHRA; CDR2 reads YSYEKL. V lost 3 bases, J lost 2 bases, and 3 bases stayed unmatched. The length of the CDR3 is 15 residues. DNA for the CDR3: TGCGCCAGCAGCCAGACAGGGGGCGGAAACACTGAAGCTTTCTTT. It is translated as CASSQTGGGNTEAFF.

Ten or more counts support this clonotype. This sequence joins TRBV2 and TRBJ1-2, with D hard to call. Germline V lookup: CDR1 SNHLY, CDR2 FYNNEI. The ends were cut back, 0 bases at V and 4 bases at J, with 12 bases in the middle. The CDR3 runs to 15 residues. The CDR3 region is CASSEADEPIYGYTF. DNA for the CDR3: TGTGCCAGCAGTGAAGCGGACGAGCCGATCTATGGCTACACCTTC.

The sample holds a few counts of this clonotype. The rearrangement links TRBV12-3 or TRBV12-4 to TRBJ2-3; no clear D. This CDR3 has 13 amino acids. Trimming shortened V by 5 bases and J by 7 bases, and 13 bases separated the two germline ends. In DNA, the CDR3 is TGTGCCAGCAGTGTGGGCCGCGGAAATACGCAGTATTTT. Amino acids: CASSVGRGNTQYF.

The chain links TRBV27 to TRBJ2-7; maybe TRBD1 (6 bases). V lost 8 bases to trimming and J lost 2 bases, with 13 bases between them. CDR1 is MNHEY and CDR2 is SMNVEV in the germline V gene (reference sequence). CDR3 length equals 13 residues. DNA for the CDR3: TGTGCCAGCGGCCGGGACATCGCCTACGAGCAGTACTTC. It translates to CASGRDIAYEQYF.

This clonotype has ten or more counts. This chain links TRBV11-2 with TRBJ1-1, with no clear D. The CDR3 is 13 amino acids. The ends were cut back, 2 bases at V and 3 bases at J, with 7 bases in the middle. In germline, CDR1 is SGHAT, CDR2 FQNNGV. The CDR3 DNA reads TGTGCCAGCAGCTTATATTCAGACACTGAAGCTTTCTTT. Amino acid sequence: CASSLYSDTEAFF. The variable domain in full, completed from reference TRBV11-2 and TRBJ1-1, reads EAGVAQSPRYKIIEKRQSVAFWCNPISGHATLYWYQQILGQGPKLLIQFQNNGVVDDSQLPKDRFSAERLKGVDSTLKIQPAKLEDSAVYLCASSLYSDTEAFFGQGTRLTVV.